This TCR beta chain was captured by sequencing in a study of blood T cell repertoires in COVID-19. Study as a whole: Material from acute and convalescent COVID-19 was sourced from the United States, Italy and Spain. T cells, B-cell-depleted T cells, or PBMCs provided the cDNA or gDNA that served as material.

J lost 2 bases, V lost 4 bases, and 8 bases had no gene match. Germline V gives CDR1 SGDLS, CDR2 YYNGEE. The CDR3 has 17 amino acids. The authors' processing: Amplification from reference gene primers served as the basis for estimated nucleated cell counts. The protocol was immunoSEQ multiplex PCR, while the TCRdb copy is restricted to in-frame clones and leaves out a portion. The DNA was the basis for D and trimming; V, J and clone size are from that table. Of approximately 100,000 clones listed, roughly 85% are singletons. Sequencing was performed on peripheral blood. This TCR was sampled from a man at least 80 years old with acute or convalescent COVID-19. The chain joins TRBV9 to TRBJ1-3; TRBD1 agrees at 11 bases. Written as DNA, the CDR3 is TGTGCCAGCAGCCCTAAGCTGGGACAGGGGGCTGGAAACACCATATATTTT. Translated: CASSPKLGQGAGNTIYF.